Reported below is one T cell receptor (beta chain). What it recognizes is unknown. These data are taken from a study of T-cell memory formation after mild COVID-19. The study, taken as a whole, reports: Contracting clones localized mainly to CM and EM when CD4+ and mainly to EMRA when CD8+.

TCRdb recomputed calls from the 5' RACE reads with MiXCR, one row per CDR3 protein. Among a few hundred thousand distinct CDR3 sequences listed, under 12% were seen once. The CDR3 sequence is 17 residues long. V lost 4 bases to trimming and J lost 5 bases; unmatched junction nucleotides: 8. Germline loops: CDR1 SGHDN, CDR2 FVKESK. The receptor's source is a man between 18 and 35 years old who had mild COVID-19 (a few samples of this study predate the infection). Cell type and time point are not known. The sequencing input was PBMCs or a T cell subset sorted from them (not recorded which). The chain is built from TRBV14 and TRBJ2-3; 14 nucleotides align to TRBD2. The CDR3 DNA is TGTGCCAGCAGCCTTCGGACTAGCGGGGGGACTGGAGATACGCAGTATTTT. Translated: CASSLRTSGGTGDTQYF.